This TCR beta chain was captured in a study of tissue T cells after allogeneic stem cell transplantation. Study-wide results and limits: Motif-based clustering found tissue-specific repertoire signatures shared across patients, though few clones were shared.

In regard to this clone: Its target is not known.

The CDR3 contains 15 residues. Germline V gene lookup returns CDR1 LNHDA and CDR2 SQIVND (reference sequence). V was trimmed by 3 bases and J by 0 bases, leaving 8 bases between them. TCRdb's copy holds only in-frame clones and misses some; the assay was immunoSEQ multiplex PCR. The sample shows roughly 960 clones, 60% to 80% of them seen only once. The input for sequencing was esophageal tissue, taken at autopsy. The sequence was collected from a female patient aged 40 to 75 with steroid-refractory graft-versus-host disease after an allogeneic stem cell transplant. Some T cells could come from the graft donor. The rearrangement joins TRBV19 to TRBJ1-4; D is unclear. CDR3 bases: TGTGCCAGTAGTATCCCCGGGACAACTAATGAAAAACTGTTTTTT. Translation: CASSIPGTTNEKLFF.